The source of this T cell receptor (beta chain) is a study of blood T cell repertoires in COVID-19. About the research overall: COVID-19 samples collected from the United States, Italy and Spain covered acute and convalescent phases. The cDNA or gDNA used as material had been derived from T cells, B-cell-depleted T cells, or PBMCs.

The authors' processing: It was from reference gene primer amplification that nucleated cell counts were estimated. The assay was immunoSEQ multiplex PCR, and TCRdb's table has in-frame clones only and misses some. The D gene and trimming were derived from the DNA, and the V and J assignments and clone size from that table. The sample has roughly 200,000 clones, around 83% seen once. The CDR3 loop spans 17 amino acids. Sequencing was done on a sample of peripheral blood. This receptor was taken from a human donor in a cohort sampled during active COVID-19. V gene TRBV1 combines with J gene TRBJ2-3; the table's D gene call, TRBD2, was not cross checked with the DNA. TRBV1 is described as a pseudogene. The DNA of the CDR3 is TGCACCAGCAGCCAAGGGACTAGCGGGACCGGCACAGATACGCAGTATTTT. As protein: CTSSQGTSGTGTDTQYF.